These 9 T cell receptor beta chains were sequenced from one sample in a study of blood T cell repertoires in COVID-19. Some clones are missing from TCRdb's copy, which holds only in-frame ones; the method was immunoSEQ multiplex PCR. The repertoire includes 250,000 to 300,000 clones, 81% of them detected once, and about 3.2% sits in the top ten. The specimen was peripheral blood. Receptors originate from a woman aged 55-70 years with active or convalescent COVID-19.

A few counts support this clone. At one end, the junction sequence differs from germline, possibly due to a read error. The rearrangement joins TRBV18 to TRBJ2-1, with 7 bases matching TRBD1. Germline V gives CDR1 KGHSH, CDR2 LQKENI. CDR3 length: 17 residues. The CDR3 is CASSPLNGQGAYNEQFF. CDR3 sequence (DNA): TGTGCCAGCTCCCCACTAAACGGGCAGGGGGCCTACAATGAGCAGTTCTTC.

The CDR3 DNA follows: TGTGCCAGCAGTTCAGGGGGGAACTATAATTCACCCCTCCACTTT. The encoded protein is CASSSGGNYNSPLHF. The J gene is TRBJ1-6, the V gene TRBV6-5, with 7 bases lining up with TRBD1. V shed 4 bases, J shed 3 bases, and the junction held 3 bases outside the gene matches. The CDR3 is 15 amino acids. CDR1 and CDR2 from the germline V gene are MNHEY and SVGAGI.

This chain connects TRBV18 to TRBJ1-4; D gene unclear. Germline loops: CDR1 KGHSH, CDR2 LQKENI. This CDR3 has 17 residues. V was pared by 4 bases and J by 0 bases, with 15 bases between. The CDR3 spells CASSLYPYEATNEKLFF. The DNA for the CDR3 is TGTGCCAGCTCACTTTATCCGTATGAGGCAACTAATGAAAAACTGTTTTTT.

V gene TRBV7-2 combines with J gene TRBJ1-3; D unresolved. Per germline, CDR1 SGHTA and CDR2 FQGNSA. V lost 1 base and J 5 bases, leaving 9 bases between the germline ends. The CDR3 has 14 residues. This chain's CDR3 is CASSLEGGRNTIYF. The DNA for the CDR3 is TGTGCCAGCAGCTTAGAAGGAGGGAGAAACACCATATATTTT.

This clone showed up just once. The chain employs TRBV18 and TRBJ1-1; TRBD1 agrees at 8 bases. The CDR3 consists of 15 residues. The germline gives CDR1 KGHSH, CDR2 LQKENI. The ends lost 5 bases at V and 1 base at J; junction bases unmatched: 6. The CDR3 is CASSSTGVRNTEAFF. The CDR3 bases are TGTGCCAGCTCATCGACAGGGGTTCGGAACACTGAAGCTTTCTTT.

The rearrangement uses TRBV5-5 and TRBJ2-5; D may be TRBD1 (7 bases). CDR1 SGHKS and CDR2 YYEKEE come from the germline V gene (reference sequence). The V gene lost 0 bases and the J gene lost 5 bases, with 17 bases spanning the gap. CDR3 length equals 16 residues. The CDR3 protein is CASSLEASGGKETQYF. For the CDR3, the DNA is TGTGCCAGCAGCTTGGAGGCCTCAGGGGGGAAGGAGACCCAGTACTTC.

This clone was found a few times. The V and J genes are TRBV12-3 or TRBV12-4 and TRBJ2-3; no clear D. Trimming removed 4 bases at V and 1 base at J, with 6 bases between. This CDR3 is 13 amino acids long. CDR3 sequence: CASSWLGTDTQYF. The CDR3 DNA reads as TGTGCCAGCAGTTGGCTCGGCACAGATACGCAGTATTTT.

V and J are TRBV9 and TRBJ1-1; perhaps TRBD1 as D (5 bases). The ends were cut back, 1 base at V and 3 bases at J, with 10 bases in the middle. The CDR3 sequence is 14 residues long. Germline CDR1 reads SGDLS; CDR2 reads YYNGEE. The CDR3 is CASSVSPRDTEAFF. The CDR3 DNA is TGTGCCAGCAGCGTATCACCCAGGGACACTGAAGCTTTCTTT.

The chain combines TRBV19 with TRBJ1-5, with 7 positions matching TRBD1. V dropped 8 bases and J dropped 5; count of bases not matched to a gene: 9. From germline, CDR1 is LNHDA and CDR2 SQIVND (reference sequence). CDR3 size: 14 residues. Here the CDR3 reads CASSSQGYHQPQHF. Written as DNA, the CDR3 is TGTGCCAGTTCTTCACAGGGGTACCATCAGCCCCAGCATTTT.